This T cell receptor (beta chain) was recorded in a study of T-cell reconstitution after alpha-beta-depleted transplantation in children (dated by TCRdb to between 2015 and 2016). In the study overall: T-cell immune reconstitution after TCRalphabeta/CD19-depleted allogeneic hematopoietic cell transplantation in children was quantitatively tracked in the study by means of TCR repertoire profiling.

V loses 1 base, J loses 7 bases, and the germline ends lie 11 bases apart. The CDR3 runs 14 residues from the cysteine to the phenylalanine. Of all the DNA, just the CDR3 is kept, 42 bases in frame from base 1. The germline V gene (reference sequence) yields LGHDT for CDR1 and YNNKEL for CDR2. The study at large found these results: Over the following months the frequencies of hyperexpanded clones went down, and after one year T-cell counts and TCRbeta diversity were mostly credited to newly produced T cells. In some patients, the high TCRbeta diversity seen at day 60 was put down to recipient T cells and intrathymic progenitors that had survived conditioning. About two months after transplant, the apparently early recovery of alphabetaT-cell counts reportedly depended on just several hundred clones that had expanded rapidly and came from non-depleted graft cells.

This clonotype was recorded at least ten times. There is no known antigen for this receptor. It has no much larger one-base neighbor in the sample; base qualities were not kept. What the treatment or condition label conveys for this sample: allogeneic hematopoietic cell transplantation with graft depleted of TCRalphabeta T cells and CD19 B cells. The children who served as transplant recipients had been given grafts of TCRalphabeta/CD19-depleted allogeneic hematopoietic cells. The library was made by PCR. The sequencer listed for this sample is Illumina HiSeq 2500. To normalize quantification of the TCRbeta repertoire, the TCR libraries were built with molecular barcoding that relied on unique molecular identifiers. The raw public data were reprocessed by TCRdb itself: fastp quality trimming at Q25, MiXCR clonotype calling, in-frame beta chains only. Entries that share a CDR3 protein sequence are merged under the most common genes and DNA. The table for this sample lists around 230,000 distinct CDR3 sequences; approximately 15% of them were counted only once. The ten largest clones add up to 43% of the sample.

The sequence derives from a male patient between 2 and 15 years old who had a stem cell transplant for acute lymphoblastic leukemia, so the T cells may come from the graft donor. The V and J segments used are TRBV3-1 and TRBJ2-1, with the identity of the D gene unclear. The sample was PBMCs, mostly from graft donor cells, taken 360 days after TCRalphabeta/CD19-depleted stem cell transplant. The bases are TGTGCCAGCAGCCAAGGGTTTTTGGGGAATGAGCAGTTCTTC. Its product reads: CASSQGFLGNEQFF.